What follows are 12 T cell receptor beta chains derived from one specimen sequenced in a study of brain T cells in children with intractable seizures. Only in-frame clones appear in the TCRdb table, and some are missing; sequencing was by immunoSEQ multiplex PCR. The table lists fewer than 80,000 clones, approximately 94% of them singletons, with 0.38% in the top ten. Sequenced material: peripheral blood, taken at surgery. The receptors here all came from a boy younger than two with focal cortical dysplasia and intractable seizures.

The CDR3 here is CASSSPAGAGNTIYF. For the CDR3, the DNA is TGTGCCAGCAGCTCCCCAGCAGGAGCTGGAAACACCATATATTTT. The genes are TRBV6-5 and TRBJ1-3; D unclear. The CDR3 length is 15 residues. Per the germline V gene, CDR1 is MNHEY and CDR2 is SVGAGI. Trimming took off 6 bases at V and 2 bases at J, with 14 bases between the two ends.

The gene calls are TRBV7-3 and TRBJ2-3; D unclear. In germline, CDR1 is SGHTA, CDR2 FQGTGA. Trimming stripped 5 bases from V and 1 base from J, with 10 bases between. The CDR3 contains 14 residues. Here the CDR3 DNA reads TGTGCCAGCAGCGCCGGCTGGGGCACAGATACGCAGTATTTT. Its protein product is CASSAGWGTDTQYF.

V is TRBV9 and J is TRBJ2-3, with no clear D. Germline lookup yields CDR1 SGDLS and CDR2 YYNGEE. V shed 0 bases and J shed 1 base, with 9 bases lying between them. The CDR3 is 15 amino acids. In DNA form, the CDR3 reads TGTGCCAGCAGCGTAGAGTCAAGGGGCACAGATACGCAGTATTTT. Translation gives CASSVESRGTDTQYF.

This chain links TRBV12-3 or TRBV12-4 with TRBJ1-6; D is unresolved. The CDR3 sequence is 13 residues long. V gave up 5 bases and J gave up 10 bases, with 12 bases separating them. CDR3 bases: TGTGCCAGCAGTCCGGAGTTGGGCTCACCCCTCCACTTT. Its translation is CASSPELGSPLHF.

The chain combines TRBV10-1 with TRBJ2-1, with 9 bases identical to TRBD2. J gave up 8 bases and V 4 bases, and 9 bases lay outside the gene matches. The CDR3 is 15 residues long. Germline CDR1 is WNHNN and CDR2 is SYGVQD (reference sequence). CDR3 loop: CASSAAGGQYHEQFF. CDR3 coding DNA: TGCGCCAGCAGTGCTGCGGGGGGGCAGTATCATGAGCAGTTCTTC.

This clone is a singleton in its sample. The rearrangement links TRBV5-4 to TRBJ1-2; 9 nucleotides agree with TRBD1. The V and J ends lost 5 bases and 5 bases, in that order; junction bases with no gene match: 1. This CDR3 spans 12 amino acids. Germline V gene lookup returns CDR1 SGHNT and CDR2 YYREEE (reference sequence). The DNA of the CDR3 is TGTGCCAGCAGTGGACAGGGGTATGGCTACACCTTC. Translation: CASSGQGYGYTF.

V gene TRBV4-3 combines with J gene TRBJ2-5, with 8 bases fitting TRBD2. CDR3 length: 16 amino acids. Germline V gives CDR1 LGHNA, CDR2 YSLEER. Unmatched junction bases numbered 5, after V lost 1 base and J lost 1 base. CDR3 in DNA: TGCGCCAGCAGCCAAGTCGCACTAGCGGCCCAAGAGACCCAGTACTTC. This codes for CASSQVALAAQETQYF.

This clone appeared once. J is TRBJ2-1 and V is TRBV24-1; 9 bases line up with TRBD2. Germline V gives CDR1 KGHDR, CDR2 SFDVKD. CDR3 length equals 21 residues. V was clipped by 3 bases and J by 0 bases; unmatched bases: 17. Here the CDR3 reads CATSDPGGGAANLPSYNEQFF. CDR3 nucleotides: TGTGCCACCAGTGATCCAGGCGGGGGGGCGGCGAATCTACCCTCCTACAATGAGCAGTTCTTC.

J is TRBJ2-5 and V is TRBV7-2, with 8 bases that match TRBD2. The CDR3 has 15 residues. Germline assignment: CDR1 SGHTA and CDR2 FQGNSA. V shed 2 bases and J 7 bases; nucleotides not matched to a gene: 9. For the CDR3, the DNA is TGTGCCAGCAGCTTAAATGGAGCGGGGGAGGGGACCCAGTACTTC. This sequence encodes CASSLNGAGEGTQYF.

V is TRBV2 and J is TRBJ1-4; possibly TRBD1 for D (6 bases). The CDR3 contains 21 residues. Trimming took 8 bases from V and 1 from J, leaving 32 bases between them. Germline CDR1 reads SNHLY; CDR2 reads FYNNEI. The DNA for the CDR3 is TGTGCCAGCGTTCGACTCACGGCGCTAGAACAGGGTCGTGGAACTAATGAAAAACTGTTTTTT. It specifies CASVRLTALEQGRGTNEKLFF.

This chain connects TRBV3-1 (or the pseudogene TRBV3-2) to TRBJ2-7; 8 positions match TRBD2. The length of the CDR3 is 15 residues. Unmatched junction bases numbered 10, after V lost 2 bases and J lost 7 bases. Per the germline V gene, CDR1 is LGHDT and CDR2 is YNNKEL (reference sequence). The CDR3 nucleotides are TGTGCCAGCAGCCAAAACCCCGGACTAGCTGGAGAGCAGTACTTC. This translates into CASSQNPGLAGEQYF.

This clone was seen only once. This chain links TRBV7-9 with TRBJ2-7, with no clear D. With 0 bases removed from V and 2 bases from J, the gap between germline ends came to 8 bases. Germline assignment: CDR1 SEHNR and CDR2 FQNEAQ (reference sequence). CDR3 length: 14 residues. DNA for the CDR3: TGTGCCAGCAGCTTAGCCAGGTCTGCCTACGAGCAGTACTTC. Its protein product is CASSLARSAYEQYF.